This TCR beta chain was found in a study of blood T cell repertoires in COVID-19 (dated by TCRdb to between 2020 and 2021). Looking at the study overall: The collaborator samples originated in the United States, Italy and Spain and spanned the acute and convalescent phases of COVID-19. Nearly every sample came with metadata listing a de-identified subject ID, COVID-19 status, age in years and sex. The repertoires were released in a freely available public database intended as a resource for research on the immune response to SARS-CoV-2. Where HLA class I and class II types were available, the types were taken from metadata supplied by the sample provider, not from assay-based typing. Samples were obtained from the ongoing ImmuneRACE study (first 160 participants) and from over a thousand subjects provided by 6 global collaborators. The prospective study material was composed of cDNA or gDNA derived from T cells, B-cell-depleted T cells, or PBMCs. Subjects who had been exposed to COVID-19, were actively infected with it, or had recovered from it provided the deeply sampled blood TCRbeta repertoires that made up the dataset.

Taken from the germline V gene (reference sequence), the CDR1 and CDR2 loops are LNHDA and SQIVND. Cut back by 3 bases and 5 bases, the V and J ends lie 17 bases apart. From cysteine to phenylalanine, the CDR3 is 17 amino acids long. This entry keeps only the CDR3 DNA: 51 bases, framed from base 1. Of note for this clone: Its antigen target is currently unknown. No per-base quality is available; no much larger clone lies one base away.

What the work shows at the level of the full study, not this receptor alone: The quantity of clinical and demographic metadata differed by source and by participant and was supplied without curation.

Each collaborating institution followed its own protocols to collect whole blood in K2EDTA tubes. For TCRbeta analysis, collaborators shipped samples as frozen whole blood, isolated PBMCs, or DNA extracted from either of those sample types. TCRbeta CDR3 regions were amplified from genomic DNA by means of the immunoSEQ Assay, a bias-controlled multiplex PCR. As for the authors' bioinformatics: Within the assay, amplification of reference gene primers was used to estimate how many nucleated cells each sample contained. To quantify the absolute abundance of each unique TCRbeta CDR3 rearrangement, sequence reads were collapsed and filtered. For each sample, productive Simpson clonality was calculated as the square root of Simpson's diversity index across productive rearrangements. The table comes from immuneACCESS by way of TCRdb, which keeps in-frame sequences with V and J called. Part of the clones is missing from these tables; in studies checked, under half for an unresolved V gene and the rest for unknown reasons. The D gene and trimming were derived from the DNA, and the V and J assignments and clone size from that table. For this sample there are tens of thousands of clones; around four fifths appear just once. In total, the top ten clones hold under 15% of the sample.

The material sequenced was peripheral blood. The sequence joins TRBV19 to TRBJ1-6; the best D guess is TRBD1, with 6 bases matching. The receptor's source is an elderly woman with acute or convalescent COVID-19. The CDR3 amino acid sequence is: CASSILQQGINNSPLHF. The nucleotide sequence is given as TGTGCCAGTAGTATTCTCCAACAGGGTATCAATAATTCACCCCTCCACTTT. Beyond the CDR3, the reference TRBV19 and TRBJ1-6 genes provide the residues; the full variable domain reads: DGGITQSPKYLFRKEGQNVTLSCEQNLNHDAMYWYRQDPGQGLRLIYYSQIVNDFQKGDIAEGYSVSREKKESFPLTVTSAQKNPTAFYLCASSILQQGINNSPLHFGNGTRLTVT.